This record covers a single T cell receptor beta chain. Its recognized antigen is unknown. No much larger clone exists at a distance of one base, and base qualities are not known. These data originate in a study of blood T cell repertoires in COVID-19 (dated by TCRdb to between 2020 and 2021). Context from the whole study: The collaborator samples originated in the United States, Italy and Spain and spanned the acute and convalescent phases of COVID-19. The material from the prospective study consisted of cDNA or gDNA derived from T cells, B-cell-depleted T cells, or PBMCs. Deeply sampled blood TCRbeta repertoires from subjects exposed to, actively infected with, or recovered from COVID-19 were included in the dataset. The repertoires were made available in a free public database intended to serve as a resource for research on the immune response to SARS-CoV-2. Samples came from the ongoing ImmuneRACE study (first 160 participants) plus 1,254 subjects from 6 global collaborators. The sample metadata nearly always contained a de-identified subject ID, COVID-19 status, age in years and sex. Where available, HLA class I and class II types were obtained from metadata supplied by the sample provider rather than from assay-based typing. On the study overall, not on this receptor specifically: Clinical and demographic metadata were provided uncurated, with the amount varying by source and participant.

The collaborating institutions used their own protocols to collect whole blood in K2EDTA tubes. Collaborator samples were shipped for TCRbeta analysis as frozen whole blood, isolated PBMCs, or DNA extracted from either sample type. TCRbeta CDR3 regions were amplified from genomic DNA using the immunoSEQ Assay, a bias-controlled multiplex PCR. On the study's bioinformatics: Within the assay, amplification of reference gene primers was used to estimate how many nucleated cells each sample contained. To quantify the absolute abundance of each unique TCRbeta CDR3 rearrangement, sequence reads were collapsed and filtered. For each sample, productive Simpson clonality was calculated as the square root of Simpson's diversity index over productive rearrangements. TCRdb obtained this table from immuneACCESS and retained in-frame rearrangements with V and J assigned. These tables miss some clones; where compared with another copy, unresolved V genes account for less than half of the shortfall, and the remainder is unexplained. D and trimming come from the DNA, and the V and J calls and clone size come from that table. This sample holds 350,000 or so clones; roughly 89% were observed only once. Of the sample, around 7% falls within the top ten clones.

There are 19 amino acids in the CDR3, from cysteine to phenylalanine inclusive. Of the read, only the CDR3 DNA is kept; its 57 bases are in frame from base 1. The receptor chain draws on TRBV21-1 and TRBJ2-7; the table assigns TRBD2, which was not confirmed against the DNA. TRBV21-1 constitutes a pseudogene. The TCR originated in a man between 18 and 35 years old with active or convalescent COVID-19. Material: peripheral blood. In nucleotides, the sequence is TGTGCCAGCAGCAACGAGGCAAAAGCCGGAAAGCGGGAGTTCTACGAGCAGTACTTC. Translated, this gives CASSNEAKAGKREFYEQYF.